This section outlines one T cell receptor (beta chain) sequence together with its context. This sample was taken from a study of CD8 T cells in Susac syndrome. Roughly 0.45 to 1 ug RNA was reverse transcribed with random hexamers. TCRdb reprocessed the immunoSEQ multiplex PCR reads via MiXCR and lists one record per CDR3 protein. The sample consists of over 150,000 distinct CDR3 sequences, 85% to 95% of them appearing once. Sequencing was carried out using CD4+ T cells from PBMCs. This clonotype was obtained from a human donor with Susac syndrome.

The CDR3 sequence: CASSPGSLYEQYF. The CDR3, as DNA: TGTGCCAGCTCACCGGGCAGTCTTTACGAGCAGTACTTC. The J gene is TRBJ2-7, the V gene TRBV18; D is unclear. V lost 3 bases to trimming and J lost 4 bases, with 10 bases between them. The CDR3 runs to 13 residues. The germline V gene has CDR1 KGHSH and CDR2 LQKENI.